A selection of T cell receptor beta chains follows, all from one sample in a study of blood T cell repertoires in COVID-19. Assay used: immunoSEQ multiplex PCR; TCRdb lists only in-frame clones, some missing. The sample carries roughly 300,000 clones, roughly 86% recorded once. Material for sequencing was peripheral blood. Every receptor here comes from a woman between 50 and 59 years old with acute or convalescent COVID-19. CDR3s include the opening cysteine and the closing phenylalanine or tryptophan. The D gene is left open where the match is weak. For some rows the clone size is stated as once, few or many, or as a class when expanded; others skip it.

TRBV5-4	TRBJ2-6	once	NA	CASSFSGANVLTF	TGTGCCAGCAGCTTTAGCGGGGCCAACGTCCTGACTTTC
TRBV13	TRBJ2-2	NA	NA	CASSLSGVVYAGELFF	TGTGCCAGCAGCTTATCAGGGGTAGTGTACGCCGGGGAGCTGTTTTTT
TRBV19	TRBJ2-1	once	NA	CASSTPPLAGREQFF	TGTGCCAGTAGTACCCCACCCCTAGCTGGCAGAGAGCAGTTCTTC
TRBV6-5	TRBJ1-1	NA	NA	CASARGLFPRTEAFF	TGTGCCAGCGCGCGTGGGCTTTTCCCCCGCACTGAAGCTTTCTTT
TRBV5-1	TRBJ2-2	NA	NA	CASSLDSSTGELFF	TGCGCCAGCAGCTTGGACAGCTCAACCGGGGAGCTGTTTTTT
TRBV27	TRBJ2-7	NA	TRBD2	CASSWASGGYEQYF	TGTGCCAGCAGTTGGGCTAGCGGGGGGTACGAGCAGTACTTC
TRBV7-8	TRBJ2-5	once	NA	CASSFDIAQTQYF	TGTGCCAGCAGCTTTGACATCGCACAGACCCAGTACTTC
TRBV18	TRBJ1-2	NA	NA	CASSPGPGGDYGYTF	TGTGCCAGCTCACCAGGCCCGGGAGGGGATTATGGCTACACCTTC
TRBV6-5	TRBJ2-7	NA	TRBD1	CASGDRGFSYEQYF	TGTGCCAGCGGGGACAGGGGATTCTCCTACGAGCAGTACTTC
TRBV5-1	TRBJ1-2	NA	TRBD1	CASSLGQGQGYTF	TGCGCCAGCAGCCTGGGACAGGGGCAAGGCTACACCTTC
TRBV5-1	TRBJ2-5	NA	NA	CASSFGAAQETQYF	TGCGCCAGCAGCTTTGGGGCGGCGCAAGAGACCCAGTACTTC
TRBV19	TRBJ1-2	few	NA	CASMAGRFNYGYTF	TGTGCCAGTATGGCGGGACGGTTTAACTATGGCTACACCTTC
TRBV7-3	TRBJ2-3	NA	NA	CASSLGRAVADTQYF	TGTGCCAGCAGCCTCGGCAGGGCGGTAGCAGATACGCAGTATTTT
TRBV6-2/TRBV6-3	TRBJ2-1	NA	NA	CASSYLGPWDEQFF	TGTGCCAGCAGTTACTTGGGGCCATGGGATGAGCAGTTCTTC
TRBV27	TRBJ2-7	NA	NA	CASSLGGSYEQYF	TGTGCCAGCAGTTTAGGAGGGTCCTACGAGCAGTACTTC
TRBV19	TRBJ2-7	NA	NA	CASATVPVKYEQYF	TGTGCCTCTGCGACAGTACCGGTGAAATACGAGCAGTACTTC
TRBV9	TRBJ2-3	NA	TRBD2	CASSLTGLAGGQDTQYF	TGTGCCAGCAGCCTCACAGGACTAGCGGGAGGGCAGGATACGCAGTATTTT
TRBV19	TRBJ2-3	NA	TRBD2	CASSGRPGTSGMDTQYF	TGTGCCAGTAGTGGCCGTCCCGGGACTAGCGGGATGGATACGCAGTATTTT
TRBV4-1	TRBJ2-1	NA	TRBD1	CASSPLGSGGSNEQFF	TGCGCCAGCAGCCCCCTGGGTTCAGGGGGATCAAATGAGCAGTTCTTC
TRBV5-4	TRBJ2-3	NA	NA	CASSSWTLSADTQYF	TGTGCCAGCAGCTCCTGGACTCTCTCGGCAGATACGCAGTATTTT